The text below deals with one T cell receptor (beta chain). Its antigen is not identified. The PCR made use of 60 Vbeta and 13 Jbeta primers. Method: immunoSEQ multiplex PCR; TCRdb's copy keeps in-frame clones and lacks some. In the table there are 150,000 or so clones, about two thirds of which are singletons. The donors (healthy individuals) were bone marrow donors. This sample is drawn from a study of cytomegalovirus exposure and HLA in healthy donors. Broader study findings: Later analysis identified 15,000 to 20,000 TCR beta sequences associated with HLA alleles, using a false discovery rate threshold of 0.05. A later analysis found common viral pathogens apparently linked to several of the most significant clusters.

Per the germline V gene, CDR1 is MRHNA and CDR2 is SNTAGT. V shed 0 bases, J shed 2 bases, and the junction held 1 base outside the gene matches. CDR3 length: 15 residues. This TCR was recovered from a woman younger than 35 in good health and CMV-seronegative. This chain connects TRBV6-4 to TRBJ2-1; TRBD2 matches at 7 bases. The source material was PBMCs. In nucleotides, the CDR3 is TGTGCCAGCAGTGACTCGGCGGGGGCCTACAATGAGCAGTTCTTC. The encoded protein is CASSDSAGAYNEQFF.